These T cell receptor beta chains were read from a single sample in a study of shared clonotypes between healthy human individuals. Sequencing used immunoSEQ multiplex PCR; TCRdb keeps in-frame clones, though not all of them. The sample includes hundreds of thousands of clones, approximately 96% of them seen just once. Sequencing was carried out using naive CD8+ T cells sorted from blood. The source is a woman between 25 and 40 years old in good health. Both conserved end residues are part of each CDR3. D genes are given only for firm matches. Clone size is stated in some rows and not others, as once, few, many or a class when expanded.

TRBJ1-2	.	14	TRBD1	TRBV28	TGTGCCAGCAGCAACCGGGACAGAAGCTATGGCTACACCTTC	CASSNRDRSYGYTF
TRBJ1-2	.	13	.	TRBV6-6	TGTGCCAGCAGTTACTATACGGGCTGGGGCTACACCTTC	CASSYYTGWGYTF
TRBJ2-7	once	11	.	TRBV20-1	TGCAGTGCTACCAGCTCCTACGAGCAGTACTTC	CSATSSYEQYF
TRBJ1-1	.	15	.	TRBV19	TGTGCCAGTAGTATTTCCCTCGACAGGCCAAAAGAAGCTTTCTTT	CASSISLDRPKEAFF
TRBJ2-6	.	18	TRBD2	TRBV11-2	TGTGCCAGCAGCTTAGTACTAGCGGGAGACTCTGGGGCCAACGTCCTGACTTTC	CASSLVLAGDSGANVLTF
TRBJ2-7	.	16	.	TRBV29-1	TGCAGCGTTGAACTAAAGGGGGGGCAAAGCTCCTACGAGCAGTACTTC	CSVELKGGQSSYEQYF
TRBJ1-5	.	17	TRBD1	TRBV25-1	TGTGCCAGCAGTGAAGGGGGAGGGACAGGGGTCAATCAGCCCCAGCATTTT	CASSEGGGTGVNQPQHF
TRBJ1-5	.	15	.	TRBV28	TGTGCCAGCACCCTCTTCCCTGGGGGGTCTCAGCCCCAGCATTTT	CASTLFPGGSQPQHF
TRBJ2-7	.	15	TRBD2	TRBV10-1	TGCGCCAGCAGTGAGTCTGCTAGCGGGAGATACGAGCAGTACTTC	CASSESASGRYEQYF
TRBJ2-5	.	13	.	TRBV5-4	TGTGCCAGCAGCTGGGGTAGCGAAGAGACCCAGTACTTC	CASSWGSEETQYF
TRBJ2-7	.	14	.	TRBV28	TGTGCCAGTGGTCGGCAGGGGAGTAGACACGAGCAGTACTTC	CASGRQGSRHEQYF
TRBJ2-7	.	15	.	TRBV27	TGTGCCAGCAGTTCTTACATGGGTATAGGGTACGAGCAGTACTTC	CASSSYMGIGYEQYF
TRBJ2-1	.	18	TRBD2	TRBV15	TGTGCCACCAGCAGGATGATTACTAGCGGGAGTGATCTTGGTGAGCAGTTCTTC	CATSRMITSGSDLGEQFF
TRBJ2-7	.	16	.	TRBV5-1	TGCGCCAGCAGCTCGGGACCAAGTCAATTGCTACGCGAGCAGTACTTC	CASSSGPSQLLREQYF
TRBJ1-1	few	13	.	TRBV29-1	TGCAGCGTTGAAGTCCCCTTTAACACTGAAGCTTTCTTT	CSVEVPFNTEAFF
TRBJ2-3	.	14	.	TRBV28	TGTGCCAGCAGTTTATTGGGGCGCACAGATACGCAGTATTTT	CASSLLGRTDTQYF